Below, 29 T cell receptor beta chains from the same sample are listed, as sequenced in a study of technical replicates of blood from a few donors. Only in-frame clones appear in the TCRdb table, and some are missing; sequencing was by immunoSEQ multiplex PCR. Of 75,000 to 90,000 clones in the sample, 90% to 95% were seen once. The sequencing sample was made of T cells isolated from PBMCs. The source is a human donor in good health.

The genes are TRBV7-9 and TRBJ2-6, with 9 bases matching TRBD1. J lost 0 bases, V lost 5 bases, and 5 bases had no gene match. The CDR3 length is 17 residues. Germline V gene data show CDR1 as SEHNR and CDR2 as FQNEAQ (reference sequence). The CDR3, as DNA: TGTGCCAGCAGCGAAGACAGGGGGTTCTCTGGGGCCAACGTCCTGACTTTC. It encodes CASSEDRGFSGANVLTF.

The rearrangement links TRBV5-4 to TRBJ2-1, with a possible D match to TRBD2 (5 bases). V was shortened by 6 bases and J by 0 bases, with 7 bases between the two germline ends. This CDR3 has 13 residues. From germline, CDR1 is SGHNT and CDR2 YYREEE (reference sequence). CDR3 residues: CASKAGSYNEQFF. CDR3 DNA sequence: TGTGCCAGCAAGGCGGGCTCCTACAATGAGCAGTTCTTC. Together with reference TRBV5-4 and TRBJ2-1, the CDR3 gives the full variable domain: ETGVTQSPTHLIKTRGQQVTLRCSSQSGHNTVSWYQQALGQGPQFIFQYYREEENGRGNFPPRFSGLQFPNYSSELNVNALELDDSALYLCASKAGSYNEQFFGPGTRLTVL.

The rearrangement uses TRBV4-2 and TRBJ1-3; possibly TRBD1 for D (6 bases). Trimming removed 4 bases at V and 3 bases at J, with 19 bases between. The V gene's germline CDR1 is LGHNA and CDR2 YNFKEQ. The CDR3 consists of 17 residues. The CDR3 loop is CASSRGLQGSVGNTIYF. Here the CDR3 DNA reads TGTGCCAGCAGCCGCGGTTTACAGGGTAGTGTTGGAAACACCATATATTTT.

J is TRBJ1-5 and V is TRBV12-5; 8 bases line up with TRBD1. Trimming at V came to 5 bases and at J to 2 bases, leaving 8 bases not matched to a gene. CDR3 length: 16 residues. Per the germline V gene, CDR1 is LGHNT and CDR2 is FRNRAP. The CDR3 sequence is CASGTGQGEGNQPQHF. CDR3 bases: TGTGCTAGTGGTACAGGACAGGGTGAGGGCAATCAGCCCCAGCATTTT. The variable domain in full, with the rest retrieved from reference TRBV12-5 and TRBJ1-5, is DARVTQTPRHKVTEMGQEVTMRCQPILGHNTVFWYRQTMMQGLELLAYFRNRAPLDDSGMPKDRFSAEMPDATLATLKIQPSEPRDSAVYFCASGTGQGEGNQPQHFGDGTRLSIL.

V is TRBV11-2 and J is TRBJ2-1; TRBD2 matches 12 bases. The V gene end was trimmed by 0 bases and the J gene end by 16 bases; junction bases not matched to a gene: 16. The CDR3 spans 17 residues. Germline V gene data show CDR1 as SGHAT and CDR2 as FQNNGV. Written as DNA, the CDR3 is TGTGCCAGCAGCTTAGATCCGCTCCTAGCTAGCGGGAGGGGTCTCTTCTTC. As protein: CASSLDPLLASGRGLFF. Combining the CDR3 with reference TRBV11-2 and TRBJ2-1 gives the whole variable domain EAGVAQSPRYKIIEKRQSVAFWCNPISGHATLYWYQQILGQGPKLLIQFQNNGVVDDSQLPKDRFSAERLKGVDSTLKIQPAKLEDSAVYLCASSLDPLLASGRGLFFGPGTRLTVL.

The chain carries TRBV18 and TRBJ1-1, with 8 positions matching TRBD1. The V gene's germline CDR1 is KGHSH and CDR2 LQKENI. Trimming took 6 bases from V and 0 from J; bases not matched to a gene: 6. The CDR3 sequence is 15 residues long. CDR3: CASSPKTGVNTEAFF. The CDR3 region has the DNA TGTGCCAGCTCCCCAAAGACAGGGGTGAACACTGAAGCTTTCTTT.

The J gene is TRBJ2-5, the V gene TRBV7-9, with D possibly TRBD1 on 6 matching bases. This CDR3 is 16 amino acids long. The germline gives CDR1 SEHNR, CDR2 FQNEAQ (reference sequence). V was shortened by 3 bases and J by 3 bases, with 17 bases between the two germline ends. CDR3 sequence: CASSFSSRRQEETQYF. The CDR3, as DNA: TGTGCCAGCAGCTTTTCTTCGCGTAGACAGGAAGAGACCCAGTACTTC.

This clone was seen a single time. The gene calls are TRBV9 and TRBJ2-7; D is possibly TRBD2 (5 bases). The CDR3 consists of 13 residues. From germline, CDR1 is SGDLS and CDR2 YYNGEE. Trimming removed 0 bases from V and 6 bases from J, with 10 bases in between. CDR3 loop: CASSVGGMVEQYF. The CDR3 nucleotides are TGTGCCAGCAGCGTAGGAGGGATGGTCGAGCAGTACTTC. The whole variable domain, filled in from reference TRBV9 and TRBJ2-7, reads DSGVTQTPKHLITATGQRVTLRCSPRSGDLSVYWYQQSLDQGLQFLIQYYNGEERAKGNILERFSAQQFPDLHSELNLSSLELGDSALYFCASSVGGMVEQYFGPGTRLTVT.

The chain joins TRBV11-2 to TRBJ1-4, with 10 bases matching TRBD1. CDR3 length: 14 amino acids. Trimming took 6 bases from V and 8 from J; bases not matched to a gene: 6. Germline V gene data show CDR1 as SGHAT and CDR2 as FQNNGV. The CDR3 reads CASSRQGAWEKLFF. The CDR3, as DNA: TGTGCCAGCAGTCGACAGGGGGCCTGGGAAAAACTGTTTTTT.

This clone has a handful of counts. This sequence joins TRBV4-3 and TRBJ2-7; TRBD2 is a possible D gene (5 bases). Trimming cost V 1 base and J 4 bases, with 23 bases left between them. Germline CDR1 reads LGHNA; CDR2 reads YSLEER. This CDR3 spans 18 amino acids. CDR3 amino acids: CASSQASTRVEGRYEQYF. The CDR3 bases are TGCGCCAGCAGCCAAGCCTCCACCCGTGTCGAGGGAAGGTACGAGCAGTACTTC.

This sequence joins TRBV9 and TRBJ1-1, with 11 bases lining up with TRBD1. Germline values: CDR1 SGDLS, CDR2 YYNGEE. V dropped 3 bases and J dropped 7; count of bases not matched to a gene: 8. The length of the CDR3 is 15 residues. CDR3: CASSERGQGVGEAFF. The DNA of the CDR3 is TGTGCCAGCAGCGAGAGGGGACAGGGGGTGGGTGAAGCTTTCTTT.

The chain combines TRBV7-2 with TRBJ2-4, with D perhaps TRBD2 (6 bases). The CDR3 covers 18 residues. V gave up 4 bases and J gave up 3 bases, with 22 bases separating them. The germline CDR1 and CDR2 sequences are SGHTA and FQGNSA. CDR3 DNA: TGTGCCAGCAGCTCTCTGGGACTGGGATATGGTGGCAAAAACATTCAGTACTTC. Translated, it gives CASSSLGLGYGGKNIQYF.

J is TRBJ1-5 and V is TRBV30; D is unresolved. Germline values: CDR1 GTSNPN, CDR2 SVGIG (reference sequence). The CDR3 has 14 residues. V was cut by 0 bases and J by 2 bases, with 8 bases left in between. The CDR3 region is CAWSVPGGNQPQHF. The CDR3 nucleotides read TGTGCCTGGAGTGTACCCGGGGGCAATCAGCCCCAGCATTTT.

The CDR3 here is CASSEFDRKLFF. As DNA, the CDR3 is TGTGCCAGCAGTGAGTTTGACAGAAAACTGTTTTTT. The genes are TRBV25-1 and TRBJ1-4; D perhaps matches TRBD1 (5 bases). The V end was cut by 3 bases, the J end by 10 bases, with 9 bases between. Germline V lookup: CDR1 MGHDK, CDR2 SYGVNS. The CDR3 covers 12 residues.

This clone was recorded only once. The gene calls are TRBV5-6 and TRBJ1-2, with D hard to call. This CDR3 has 14 residues. CDR1 is SGHDT and CDR2 is YYEEEE in the germline V gene. V was pared by 0 bases and J by 3 bases, with 9 bases between. The CDR3 loop is CASSLALEDYGYTF. DNA for the CDR3: TGTGCCAGCAGCTTGGCCCTCGAGGACTATGGCTACACCTTC.

This chain links TRBV28 with TRBJ1-1, with D possibly being TRBD1 (6 bases). V was trimmed by 10 bases and J by 6 bases, leaving 12 bases between them. Germline CDR1 reads MDHEN; CDR2 reads SYDVKM. The CDR3 is 11 residues long. CDR3 in DNA: TGTGCCACCCAGGGGTGGCCTGAAGCTTTCTTT. This translates into CATQGWPEAFF.

The J gene is TRBJ1-1, the V gene TRBV29-1; no reliable D call. The V gene lost 7 bases and the J gene lost 2 bases, with 17 bases spanning the gap. Germline assignment: CDR1 SQVTM and CDR2 ANQGSEA. CDR3 length: 14 residues. The CDR3 spells CSARESGGNTEAFF. As DNA, the CDR3 is TGCAGCGCCAGAGAGAGTGGCGGAAACACTGAAGCTTTCTTT.

This chain's CDR3 is CASSVGLAGGTGELFF. CDR3 sequence (DNA): TGCGCCAGCAGCGTGGGACTAGCGGGAGGAACCGGGGAGCTGTTTTTT. The chain links TRBV5-1 to TRBJ2-2; TRBD2 matches 15 bases. From germline, CDR1 is SGHRS and CDR2 YFSETQ. The V gene end was trimmed by 4 bases and the J gene end by 5 bases; junction bases not matched to a gene: 3. This CDR3 spans 16 amino acids. The full variable domain, completed using reference TRBV5-1 and TRBJ2-2, is KAGVTQTPRYLIKTRGQQVTLSCSPISGHRSVSWYQQTPGQGLQFLFEYFSETQRNKGNFPGRFSGRQFSNSRSEMNVSTLELGDSALYLCASSVGLAGGTGELFFGEGSRLTVL.

This chain links TRBV5-5 with TRBJ1-3, with D uncertain. Germline CDR1 reads SGHKS; CDR2 reads YYEKEE (reference sequence). The ends were cut back, 5 bases at V and 2 bases at J, with 17 bases in the middle. The CDR3 runs 16 residues. The CDR3 reads CASRPSSWFTGNTIYF. CDR3 nucleotide sequence: TGTGCCAGCAGGCCTAGTTCTTGGTTTACTGGAAACACCATATATTTT.

The chain couples TRBV11-2 to TRBJ2-7, with 8 bases matching TRBD1. V shed 7 bases and J 3 bases; nucleotides not matched to a gene: 5. Germline V lookup: CDR1 SGHAT, CDR2 FQNNGV. The CDR3 spans 13 residues. CDR3 coding DNA: TGTGCCAGCACCGGACAGGGAAGCTACGAGCAGTACTTC. It encodes CASTGQGSYEQYF.

The rearrangement uses TRBV2 and TRBJ2-3, with TRBD2 as a possible D gene (6 bases). Trimming pared 2 bases from V and 2 bases from J, leaving 14 bases between. This CDR3 comprises 16 residues. The germline gives CDR1 SNHLY, CDR2 FYNNEI. In DNA form, the CDR3 reads TGTGCCAGCAGTGAATTTCAGGGACTCAACACAGATACGCAGTATTTT. As protein: CASSEFQGLNTDTQYF.

This chain links TRBV6-5 with TRBJ1-1; TRBD1 is a possible D gene (6 bases). The germline CDR1 and CDR2 sequences are MNHEY and SVGAGI. The CDR3 runs to 11 residues. V lost 6 bases and J 4 bases, leaving 6 bases between the germline ends. CDR3 in amino acids: CASRQGTEAFF. The CDR3 nucleotides read TGTGCCAGCAGACAGGGCACTGAAGCTTTCTTT.

V usage is TRBV25-1 and J usage is TRBJ2-5; D unresolved. The CDR3 spans 13 residues. CDR1 is MGHDK, CDR2 SYGVNS, per germline. V lost 1 base and J 8 bases, leaving 11 bases between the germline ends. CDR3 DNA: TGTGCCAGCAGTGAATTCGGAGAATATACCCAGTACTTC. Encoded protein: CASSEFGEYTQYF.

The chain has TRBV19 and TRBJ1-3; D might be TRBD1 (5 bases). The CDR3 sequence is 17 residues long. CDR1 and CDR2 (germline): LNHDA, SQIVND (reference sequence). The V end lost 3 bases, the J end lost 0 bases, and 15 bases lay between the germline ends. The DNA of the CDR3 is TGTGCCAGTAGTATGGTGGTGTACGGGGGCTCTGGAAACACCATATATTTT. Encoded protein: CASSMVVYGGSGNTIYF.

J is TRBJ2-1 and V is TRBV10-3; 10 nucleotides agree with TRBD1. The germline V gene has CDR1 ENHRY and CDR2 SYGVKD. The CDR3 has 15 amino acids. V shed 11 bases, J shed 4 bases, and the junction held 11 bases outside the gene matches. The DNA for the CDR3 is TGTGCCGCCAAACTGGGACAGGGGTTATACAATGAGCAGTTCTTC. The encoded protein is CAAKLGQGLYNEQFF.

The chain couples TRBV29-1 to TRBJ2-7; 10 positions match TRBD2. After removal of 5 bases from V and 0 bases from J, the junction contained 4 bases not matched to a gene. This CDR3 region has 14 residues. Germline V gene lookup returns CDR1 SQVTM and CDR2 ANQGSEA. CDR3 amino acids: CSVLIAGGSYEQYF. As DNA, the CDR3 is TGCAGCGTTTTGATAGCGGGAGGCTCCTACGAGCAGTACTTC.

This clone was seen a single time. CDR3 sequence: CASSPTGRVEQYF. CDR3 nucleotides: TGTGCCAGCAGTCCGACAGGTAGAGTCGAGCAGTACTTC. The gene calls are TRBV27 and TRBJ2-7, with D perhaps TRBD1 (6 bases). CDR1 is MNHEY, CDR2 SMNVEV, per germline (reference sequence). The CDR3 contains 13 residues. V was shortened by 5 bases and J by 6 bases, with 14 bases between the two germline ends.

The chain couples TRBV27 to TRBJ2-1; perhaps TRBD1 as D (6 bases). This CDR3 comprises 16 residues. V was cut by 3 bases and J by 4 bases, with 16 bases left in between. Per germline, CDR1 MNHEY and CDR2 SMNVEV (reference sequence). CDR3 sequence reads: CASSFRTDSPYNEQFF. In DNA form, the CDR3 reads TGTGCCAGCAGTTTCCGGACGGACAGCCCTTACAATGAGCAGTTCTTC.

CDR3 region: CASSLAQSNEQFF. The DNA of the CDR3 is TGTGCCAGCAGCTTAGCACAGAGCAATGAGCAGTTCTTC. The V call is TRBV7-6, the J call TRBJ2-1; D not certain. This CDR3 is built from 13 residues. The ends were cut back, 0 bases at V and 6 bases at J, with 6 bases in the middle. Germline V gene sequence: CDR1 SGHVS, CDR2 FNYEAQ.